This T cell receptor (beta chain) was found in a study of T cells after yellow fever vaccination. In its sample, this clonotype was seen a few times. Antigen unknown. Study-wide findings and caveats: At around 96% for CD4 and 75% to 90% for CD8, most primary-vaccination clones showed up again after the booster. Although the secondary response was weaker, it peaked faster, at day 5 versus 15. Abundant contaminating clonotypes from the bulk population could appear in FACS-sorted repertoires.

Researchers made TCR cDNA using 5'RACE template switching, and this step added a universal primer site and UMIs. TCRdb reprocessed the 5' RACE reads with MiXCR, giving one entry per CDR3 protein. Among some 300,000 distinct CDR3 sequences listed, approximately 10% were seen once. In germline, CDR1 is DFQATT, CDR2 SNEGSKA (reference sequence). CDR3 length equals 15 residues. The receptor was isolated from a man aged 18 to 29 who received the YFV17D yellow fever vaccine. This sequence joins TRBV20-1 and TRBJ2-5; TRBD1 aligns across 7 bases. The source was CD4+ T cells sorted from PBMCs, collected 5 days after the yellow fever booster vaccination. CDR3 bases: TGCAGCGCGAATCTAATGGGACAGCACCAAGAGACCCAGTACTTC. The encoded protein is CSANLMGQHQETQYF.